Presented here are 5 T cell receptor beta chains from one specimen sequenced in a study of shared clonotypes between healthy human individuals (dated by TCRdb to about 2020). The library relied on the immunoSEQ multiplex PCR assay. The table comes from immuneACCESS by way of TCRdb, which keeps in-frame sequences with V and J called. Part of the clones is missing from these tables; in studies checked, under half for an unresolved V gene and the rest for unknown reasons. Recorded for this sample are over 95,000 clones; 68% of them occurred a single time. The ten largest clones take up roughly 24% of the sample. The material sequenced was memory CD8+ T cells sorted from blood. Reading the label with the study, this specimen's cell subset or site is: CD45RO+ cells pooled with CCR7-negative TemRA cells. These receptors were obtained from a woman between 25 and 40 years old in good health.

This clone was detected ten times or more. The chain recombines TRBV28 with TRBJ1-5; D is unresolved. From germline, CDR1 is MDHEN and CDR2 SYDVKM. Trimming shortened V by 1 base and J by 6 bases, and 16 bases separated the two germline ends. The CDR3 consists of 16 residues. The CDR3 spells CASSLSGIEVAQPQHF. The CDR3 DNA is TGTGCCAGCAGTTTATCTGGGATTGAAGTTGCTCAGCCCCAGCATTTT.

The chain recombines TRBV9 with TRBJ1-5; perhaps TRBD1 as D (5 bases). Looked up from germline, CDR1 is SGDLS and CDR2 is YYNGEE. V lost 0 bases to trimming and J lost 9 bases, with 10 bases between them. CDR3 length: 13 amino acids. The CDR3 DNA follows: TGTGCCAGCAGCGTAGGTGGGACGTGGCCCCAGCATTTT. Its translation: CASSVGGTWPQHF.

V gene TRBV2 combines with J gene TRBJ1-2; 7 nucleotides match TRBD1. V was pared by 6 bases and J by 7 bases, with 11 bases of the junction left unmatched. The CDR3 extends over 14 amino acids. From germline, CDR1 is SNHLY and CDR2 FYNNEI. The CDR3 here is CASSPGQDYAGYTF. The DNA for the CDR3 is TGTGCCAGCAGCCCAGGACAGGACTATGCTGGCTACACCTTC.

Concerning this clone itself: A much larger clone sits a single nucleotide away, making a read error possible. In the same sample, other DNA sequences code for this CDR3. V gene TRBV6-1 combines with J gene TRBJ2-2; D might be TRBD2 (6 bases). Per germline, CDR1 MNHNS and CDR2 SASEGT. The CDR3 loop spans 16 amino acids. Trimming removed 4 bases at V and 6 bases at J, with 18 bases between. The CDR3 DNA reads TGTGCCAGCAGTGTTGCATTAGCGGCAGAGTCCGGGGAGCTGTTTTTT. This sequence encodes CASSVALAAESGELFF.

V usage is TRBV27 and J usage is TRBJ2-7, with a weak D call TRBD1 (6 bases). Germline lookup yields CDR1 MNHEY and CDR2 SMNVEV (reference sequence). V gave up 6 bases and J gave up 3 bases, with 18 bases separating them. CDR3 length equals 15 residues. CDR3 sequence reads: CASSTGRRSVYEQYF. Written as DNA, the CDR3 is TGTGCCAGCAGCACAGGGAGAAGGTCTGTCTACGAGCAGTACTTC.